The rows below give T cell receptor beta chains drawn from one sample of a study of blood T cell repertoires in COVID-19. Profiled with immunoSEQ multiplex PCR; TCRdb holds only in-frame clones, not every one. The sample records 130,000 to 150,000 clones, about four fifths being singletons. Sequencing was carried out using peripheral blood. These receptors were taken from a human donor with acute or convalescent COVID-19. The donor label of this sample is uncertain. CDR3s include the opening cysteine and the closing phenylalanine or tryptophan. The order of the fields is J gene, V gene, D gene, CDR3 length, clone size, CDR3 protein, CDR3 DNA. D genes are given only for firm matches. Where a row states a size, it is once, few, many or the class of an expanded clone; other rows omit it.

TRBJ1-5 TRBV7-8 TRBD1 16 . CASSSTGTGGYQPQHF TGTGCCAGCAGCTCTACCGGGACAGGGGGCTATCAGCCCCAGCATTTT
TRBJ1-3 TRBV30 . 15 few CAYLPTSSSGNTIYF TGTGCCTACCTCCCGACTTCCAGCTCTGGAAACACCATATATTTT
TRBJ2-7 TRBV5-1 TRBD2 14 . CASSLEWGGYEQYF TGCGCCAGCAGCTTGGAGTGGGGGGGCTACGAGCAGTACTTC
TRBJ1-6 TRBV14 . 15 . CASSQRRTGGSPLHF TGTGCCAGCAGCCAACGCCGAACGGGAGGTTCACCCCTCCACTTT
TRBJ1-6 TRBV2 . 15 . CASSFGGQTNSPLHF TGTGCCAGCAGTTTTGGCGGACAGACTAATTCACCCCTCCACTTT
TRBJ2-2 TRBV24-1 TRBD1 15 . CATSDPTGTAGELFF TGTGCCACCAGTGATCCGACAGGGACGGCCGGGGAGCTGTTTTTT
TRBJ1-2 TRBV5-6 TRBD1 14 . CASSASYRGVGYTF TGTGCCAGCAGCGCCAGCTACAGGGGGGTAGGCTACACCTTC
TRBJ2-1 TRBV4-1 . 17 . CASSQGGRISSYNEQFF TGCGCCAGCAGCCAAGGGGGGCGGATCAGCTCCTACAATGAGCAGTTCTTC
TRBJ1-1 TRBV19 . 13 . CASSIGVDTEAFF TGTGCCAGTAGTATCGGGGTCGACACTGAAGCTTTCTTT
TRBJ1-2 TRBV30 TRBD1 15 . CAWSGGTGEVYGYTF TGTGCCTGGAGTGGGGGGACAGGAGAGGTCTATGGCTACACCTTC
TRBJ1-4 TRBV19 . 13 once CASSLTGREKLFF TGTGCCAGTAGCTTGACAGGTCGAGAAAAACTGTTTTTT
TRBJ2-1 TRBV9 . 15 . CASTLDSSNYNEQFF TGTGCCAGCACCTTGGACTCTTCAAACTACAATGAGCAGTTCTTC
TRBJ1-1 TRBV19 TRBD1 13 . CAAGGRGRTEAFF TGTGCCGCCGGGGGCAGGGGGAGGACTGAAGCTTTCTTT
TRBJ1-2 TRBV5-1 . 13 . CASNSAGAGGYTF TGCGCCAGCAATTCGGCGGGGGCGGGCGGCTACACCTTC
TRBJ1-5 TRBV6-5 . 13 . CASSLQGDQPQHF TGTGCCAGCAGTTTACAGGGAGATCAGCCCCAGCATTTT
TRBJ1-1 TRBV9 TRBD1 17 . CASSVEVGTGQNTEAFF TGTGCCAGCAGCGTAGAGGTTGGGACAGGGCAGAACACTGAAGCTTTCTTT
TRBJ2-2 TRBV19 . 17 . CASSIGLAMVGTGELFF TGTGCCAGTAGTATTGGTCTAGCCATGGTCGGCACCGGGGAGCTGTTTTTT
TRBJ1-5 TRBV15 . 15 . CATSRDRGANQPQHF TGTGCCACCAGCAGAGATCGGGGGGCTAATCAGCCCCAGCATTTT
TRBJ2-7 TRBV27 . 13 once CASRDWGFGEQYF TGTGCCAGCCGGGACTGGGGGTTCGGCGAGCAGTACTTC
TRBJ1-3 TRBV2 . 14 . CASSGQLSRNTIYF TGTGCCAGCAGTGGACAGCTCAGCCGAAACACCATATATTTT
TRBJ1-1 TRBV19 . 14 . CASSPSREKTEAFF TGTGCCAGTAGTCCGAGCAGGGAAAAGACTGAAGCTTTCTTT
TRBJ2-2 TRBV5-1 TRBD1 15 . CASSVGQINTGELFF TGCGCCAGCAGCGTGGGACAGATTAACACCGGGGAGCTGTTTTTT
TRBJ2-3 TRBV9 TRBD1 15 . CASSAETGSTDTQYF TGTGCCAGCAGCGCCGAGACAGGGAGCACAGATACGCAGTATTTT
TRBJ2-5 TRBV25-1 TRBD2 16 few CASSERWGGGPETQYF TGTGCCAGCAGTGAAAGGTGGGGCGGGGGGCCAGAGACCCAGTACTTC
TRBJ1-5 TRBV4-1 . 13 . CASSQEGSQPQHF TGCGCCAGCAGCCAAGAAGGGAGCCAGCCCCAGCATTTT
TRBJ2-7 TRBV6-5 TRBD1 14 once CASSSYRGLYEQYF TGTGCCAGCAGTTCATACAGGGGGTTGTACGAGCAGTACTTC
TRBJ1-1 TRBV6-2/TRBV6-3 . 13 . CASSYVGQNEAFF TGTGCCAGCAGTTACGTCGGACAGAATGAAGCTTTCTTT
TRBJ1-2 TRBV2 . 12 few CASSERRKGYTF TGTGCCAGCAGTGAAAGGAGGAAGGGCTACACCTTC
TRBJ1-4 TRBV6-5 . 14 . CASSPEGVDEKLFF TGTGCCAGCAGTCCAGAGGGGGTGGATGAAAAACTGTTTTTT
TRBJ2-2 TRBV12-5 . 15 . CASAQGDSITGELFF TGTGCTAGTGCCCAAGGGGACTCAATCACCGGGGAGCTGTTTTTT
TRBJ1-4 TRBV3-1/TRBV3-2 . 14 . CASSFGQNNEKLFF TGTGCCAGCAGCTTCGGACAGAACAATGAAAAACTGTTTTTT